A selection of T cell receptor beta chains follows, all from one sample in a study of blood T cell repertoires in COVID-19. Libraries were prepared by immunoSEQ multiplex PCR; TCRdb keeps only in-frame clonotypes and omits some of them. Of 200,000 to 250,000 clones listed, 85% were seen once; the top ten hold around 10%. Sequencing was done on a sample of PBMCs or T cells enriched from blood (not recorded which). The receptors shown here come from a woman between 45 and 60 years old with acute COVID-19. The CDR3 runs from the conserved cysteine through the conserved F or W. The order of the fields is D gene, V gene, CDR3 length, J gene, CDR3 protein. The D gene is left open where the match is weak.

NA	TRBV30	12	TRBJ2-7	CAWSVLSGEQYF
TRBD1	TRBV7-9	15	TRBJ1-1	CASSSGQGMNTEAFF
TRBD2	TRBV5-1	15	TRBJ2-2	CASSFLAGDTGELFF
TRBD1	TRBV7-9	15	TRBJ1-2	CASSFINRGNYGYTF
NA	TRBV19	15	TRBJ1-1	CASSGGWGRDTEAFF
NA	TRBV11-2	17	TRBJ2-3	CASSRAPPGGGTDTQYF
NA	TRBV5-1	12	TRBJ2-7	CASSLELREQYF
TRBD1	TRBV7-6	15	TRBJ1-1	CASSLGTGVGTEAFF
NA	TRBV19	19	TRBJ1-3	CASSFFHPLPGSSGNTIYF
NA	TRBV30	12	TRBJ2-3	CAWRDGGDTQYF
TRBD1	TRBV30	16	TRBJ2-2	CAWSTRQGALTGELFF
TRBD1	TRBV6-6	14	TRBJ1-1	CASSYANRGTEAFF
NA	TRBV14	13	TRBJ1-5	CASSLGTNQPQHF
NA	TRBV3-1/TRBV3-2	15	TRBJ1-1	CASSPRGGVTTEAFF
NA	TRBV9	14	TRBJ1-2	CASSVDGYNYGYTF
NA	TRBV7-3	14	TRBJ2-3	CASSLGQGTDTQYF
TRBD2	TRBV19	12	TRBJ2-4	CASSIVAGGLSF
TRBD1	TRBV6-5	14	TRBJ2-7	CASKPGGSSYEQYF
TRBD1	TRBV3-1/TRBV3-2	15	TRBJ1-1	CASSQRGQGNTEAFF
NA	TRBV15	13	TRBJ1-6	CATSRSGNSPLHF
TRBD1	TRBV9	15	TRBJ2-1	CASSPRQGGNNEQFF
NA	TRBV2	14	TRBJ1-5	CASSDDSGNQPQHF
TRBD1	TRBV18	17	TRBJ1-3	CASSPRQGKNSGNTIYF
NA	TRBV19	15	TRBJ1-4	CASSAGGATNEKLFF
NA	TRBV12-3/TRBV12-4	12	TRBJ2-7	CASSVSHGEQYF
NA	TRBV9	13	TRBJ1-6	CASSVSPGSPLHF
TRBD1	TRBV5-5	17	TRBJ1-1	CASSQPRDRGRNLSAFF
NA	TRBV5-1	15	TRBJ1-6	CASSLEGVRNSPLHF
TRBD1	TRBV2	14	TRBJ2-4	CASSGTGSKNIQYF
NA	TRBV6-5	15	TRBJ1-4	CASRTSGTTNEKLFF
TRBD1	TRBV7-2	15	TRBJ1-3	CASSALGQGGNTIYF
TRBD1	TRBV6-5	13	TRBJ2-1	CASGDRGYNEQFF
TRBD1	TRBV5-4	18	TRBJ1-6	CASSPGGATGGSNSPLHF
NA	TRBV6-5	14	TRBJ1-6	CASSPGTINSPLHF
NA	TRBV18	16	TRBJ1-2	CASSSYRVPNLYGYTF
NA	TRBV30	14	TRBJ1-1	CAWSVRRLEGEAFF
TRBD1	TRBV7-2	12	TRBJ2-1	CASSPRTGEQFF
NA	TRBV30	15	TRBJ1-4	CAWSPQGRIREKLFF
NA	TRBV20-1	11	TRBJ2-1	CSAQTEYEQFF
TRBD1	TRBV6-5	15	TRBJ1-5	CASSITGQLDQPQHF
TRBD2	TRBV7-9	16	TRBJ2-3	CASSFNSGGGADTQYF